The T cell receptor beta chain described here comes from a study of T cell responses to AZD1222 COVID-19 vaccine. Profiling relied on immunoSEQ multiplex PCR, and the TCRdb table lists in-frame clones only, not all of them. Here the sample spans 58,000 or so clones, 75% to 90% being singletons. Comments on this clone: The antigen is undetermined.

Study results and caveats: Females made up more of the donors, who were largely white British, and clonal diversity may have come out too low. With dominance at 160-218 and 743-854, vaccine-associated CD4 TCRs spanned spike. Just six AZD1222 recipients tested seropositive at baseline.

The CDR3 extends over 14 amino acids. Trimming took 1 base from V and 5 from J; bases not matched to a gene: 4. Germline V lookup: CDR1 SGHTA, CDR2 FQGNSA. Specimen: peripheral blood, collected 28 days after the second AZD1222 dose. The source of this sequence is an adult who received the AZD1222 COVID-19 vaccine. This chain connects TRBV7-2 to TRBJ1-2; 7 bases are shared with TRBD1. CDR3 nucleotide sequence: TGTGCCAGCAGCTTAGAGGGGGCGAGGTATGGCTACACCTTC. Translating it yields CASSLEGARYGYTF.